The clone carrying this T cell receptor (beta chain) has just a few counts. Antigen unknown. This entry belongs to a study of T-cell reconstitution after alpha-beta-depleted transplantation in children. V was pared by 0 bases and J by 7 bases, with 15 bases between. This CDR3 is 14 amino acids long. Germline CDR1 is SQVTM and CDR2 is ANQGSEA. Preparation of the TCRbeta library used unique molecular identifiers. TCRdb processed the PCR reads anew with MiXCR; each CDR3 protein has one entry. This table holds fewer than 550,000 distinct CDR3 sequences, over 9.5% found once. Overall study results and limits: Several hundred expanded graft clones reportedly gave rise to the alpha-beta T cells present about two months after transplant. Surviving thymic progenitors and recipient T cells were the source of high TCRbeta diversity at day 60 in some patients.

The V call is TRBV29-1, the J call TRBJ2-5, with D possibly matching TRBD2 (5 bases). The receptor's source is a female patient aged 2 to 10 who had a stem cell transplant for aplastic anemia, so the T cells may come from the graft donor. The specimen comprised PBMCs, mostly from graft donor cells, sampled 180 days after TCRalphabeta/CD19-depleted stem cell transplant. The CDR3 nucleotides read TGCAGCGTTGAAGAGAGGGATTACTTGGGGACCCAGTACTTC. Protein product: CSVEERDYLGTQYF.